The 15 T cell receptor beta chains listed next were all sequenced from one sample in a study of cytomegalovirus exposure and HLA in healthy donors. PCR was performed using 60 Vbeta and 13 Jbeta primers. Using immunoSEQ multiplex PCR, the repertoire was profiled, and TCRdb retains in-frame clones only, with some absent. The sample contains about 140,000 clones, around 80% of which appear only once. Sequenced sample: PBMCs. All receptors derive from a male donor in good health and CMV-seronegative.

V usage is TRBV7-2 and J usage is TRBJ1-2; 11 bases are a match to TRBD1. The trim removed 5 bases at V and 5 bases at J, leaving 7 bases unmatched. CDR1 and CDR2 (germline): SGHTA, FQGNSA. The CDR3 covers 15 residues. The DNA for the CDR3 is TGTGCCAGCAGCCCTCCTGGACAGGGGGCTTATGGCTACACCTTC. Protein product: CASSPPGQGAYGYTF.

Here the CDR3 reads CASPLGREDTQYF. The CDR3 nucleotides are TGTGCCAGCCCCCTGGGGAGGGAGGATACGCAGTATTTT. This sequence joins TRBV28 and TRBJ2-3; 7 bases line up with TRBD2. Looked up from germline, CDR1 is MDHEN and CDR2 is SYDVKM. The V segment lost 8 bases and the J segment 6 bases; nucleotides outside the gene matches: 8. The CDR3 totals 13 residues.

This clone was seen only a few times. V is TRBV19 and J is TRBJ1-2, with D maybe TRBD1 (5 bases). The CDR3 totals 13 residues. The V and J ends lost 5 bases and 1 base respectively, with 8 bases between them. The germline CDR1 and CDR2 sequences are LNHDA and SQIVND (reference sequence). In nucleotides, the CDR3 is TGTGCCAGTAGTGTCAGGGATAACTATGGCTACACCTTC. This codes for CASSVRDNYGYTF. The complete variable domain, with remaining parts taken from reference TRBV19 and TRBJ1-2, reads DGGITQSPKYLFRKEGQNVTLSCEQNLNHDAMYWYRQDPGQGLRLIYYSQIVNDFQKGDIAEGYSVSREKKESFPLTVTSAQKNPTAFYLCASSVRDNYGYTFGSGTRLTVV.

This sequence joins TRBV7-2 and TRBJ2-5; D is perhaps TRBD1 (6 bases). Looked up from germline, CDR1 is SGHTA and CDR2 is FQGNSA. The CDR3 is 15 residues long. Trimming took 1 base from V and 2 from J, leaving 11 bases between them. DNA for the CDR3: TGTGCCAGCAGCTTAGTCTGGGGGCCGCAAGAGACCCAGTACTTC. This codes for CASSLVWGPQETQYF.

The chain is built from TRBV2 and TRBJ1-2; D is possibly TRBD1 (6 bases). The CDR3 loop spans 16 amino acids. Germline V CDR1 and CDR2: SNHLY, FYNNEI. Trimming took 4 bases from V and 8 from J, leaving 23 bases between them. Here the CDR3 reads CASSGETGLVSPGYTF. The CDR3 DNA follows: TGTGCCAGCAGTGGAGAGACAGGTTTGGTTTCTCCCGGCTACACCTTC.

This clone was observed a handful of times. The CDR3 sequence: CASSQDLNLRGGNTIYF. DNA for the CDR3: TGCGCCAGCAGCCAAGACTTGAATCTTCGGGGGGGAAACACCATATATTTT. The J gene is TRBJ1-3, the V gene TRBV4-1, with TRBD1 as a possible D gene (5 bases). This CDR3 contains 17 residues. Per the germline V gene, CDR1 is MGHRA and CDR2 is YSYEKL. Trimming removed 0 bases from V and 4 bases from J, with 16 bases in between.

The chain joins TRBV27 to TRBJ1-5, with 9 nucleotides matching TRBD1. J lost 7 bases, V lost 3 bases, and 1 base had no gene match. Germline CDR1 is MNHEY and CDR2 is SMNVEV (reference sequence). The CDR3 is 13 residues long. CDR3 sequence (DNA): TGTGCCAGCAGTTTGGGGACAGGGCAGCCCCAGCATTTT. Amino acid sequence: CASSLGTGQPQHF.

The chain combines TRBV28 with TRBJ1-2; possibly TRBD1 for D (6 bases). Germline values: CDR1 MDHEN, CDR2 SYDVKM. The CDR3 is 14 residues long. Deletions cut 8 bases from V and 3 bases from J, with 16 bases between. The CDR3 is CASGVIGTHYGYTF. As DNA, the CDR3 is TGTGCCAGCGGGGTAATAGGGACACACTATGGCTACACCTTC.

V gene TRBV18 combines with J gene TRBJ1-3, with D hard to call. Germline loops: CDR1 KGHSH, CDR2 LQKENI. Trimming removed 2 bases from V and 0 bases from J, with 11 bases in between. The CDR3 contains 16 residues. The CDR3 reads CASSPITGTSGNTIYF. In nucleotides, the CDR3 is TGTGCCAGCTCACCAATCACGGGTACCTCTGGAAACACCATATATTTT.

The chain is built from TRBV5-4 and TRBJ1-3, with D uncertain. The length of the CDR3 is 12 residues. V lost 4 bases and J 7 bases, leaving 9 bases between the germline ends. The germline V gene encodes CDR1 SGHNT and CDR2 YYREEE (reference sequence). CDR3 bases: TGTGCCAGCAGCCGATCGGGGAACACCATATATTTT. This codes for CASSRSGNTIYF.

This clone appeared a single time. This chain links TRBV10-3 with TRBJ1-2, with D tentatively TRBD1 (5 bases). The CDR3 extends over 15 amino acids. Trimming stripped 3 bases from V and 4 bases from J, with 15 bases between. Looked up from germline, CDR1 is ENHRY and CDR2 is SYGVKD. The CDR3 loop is CAISDPGSNIYGYTF. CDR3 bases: TGTGCCATCAGTGACCCAGGGTCAAACATCTATGGCTACACCTTC.

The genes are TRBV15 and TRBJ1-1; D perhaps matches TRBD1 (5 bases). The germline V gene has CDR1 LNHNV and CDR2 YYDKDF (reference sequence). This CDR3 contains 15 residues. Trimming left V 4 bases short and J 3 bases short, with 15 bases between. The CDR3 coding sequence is TGTGCCACCAGCAAATTAGCGGGGCCGGACACTGAAGCTTTCTTT. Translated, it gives CATSKLAGPDTEAFF.

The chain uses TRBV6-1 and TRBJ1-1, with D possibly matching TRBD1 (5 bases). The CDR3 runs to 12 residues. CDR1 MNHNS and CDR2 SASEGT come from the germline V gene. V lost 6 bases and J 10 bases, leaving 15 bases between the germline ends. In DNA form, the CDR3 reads TGTGCCAGCAGGGCCCAGGGTCAGGGAGCTTTCTTT. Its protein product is CASRAQGQGAFF.

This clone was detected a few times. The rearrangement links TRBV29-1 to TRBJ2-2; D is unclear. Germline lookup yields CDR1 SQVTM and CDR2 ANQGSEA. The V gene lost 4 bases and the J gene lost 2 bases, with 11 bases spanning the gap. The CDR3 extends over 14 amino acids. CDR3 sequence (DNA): TGCAGCGTTGGCAAACAATTCAACACCGGGGAGCTGTTTTTT. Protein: CSVGKQFNTGELFF.

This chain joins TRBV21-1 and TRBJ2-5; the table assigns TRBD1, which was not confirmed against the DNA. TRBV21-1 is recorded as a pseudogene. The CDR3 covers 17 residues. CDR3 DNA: TGTGCCAGCAGCAAAGCTGGGGCTAAGTGGCTCCAAGAGACCCAGTACTTC. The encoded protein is CASSKAGAKWLQETQYF.